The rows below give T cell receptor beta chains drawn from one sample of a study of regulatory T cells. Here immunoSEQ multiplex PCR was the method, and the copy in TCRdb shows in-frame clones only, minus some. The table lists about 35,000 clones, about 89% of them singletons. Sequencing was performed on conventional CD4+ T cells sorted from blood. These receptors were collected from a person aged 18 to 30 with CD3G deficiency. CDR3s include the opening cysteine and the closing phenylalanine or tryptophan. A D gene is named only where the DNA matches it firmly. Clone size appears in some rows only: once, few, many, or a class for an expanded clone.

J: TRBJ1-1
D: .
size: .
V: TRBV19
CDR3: CASSMALATEAFF
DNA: TGTGCCAGTAGTATGGCCCTGGCCACTGAAGCTTTCTTT

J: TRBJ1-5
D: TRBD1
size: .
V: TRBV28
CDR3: CASRSSGTGIYQPQHF
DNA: TGTGCCAGCAGAAGCTCCGGGACAGGGATTTATCAGCCCCAGCATTTT

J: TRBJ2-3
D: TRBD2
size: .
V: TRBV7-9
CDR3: CASSFGAGESDTQYF
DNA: TGTGCCAGCAGCTTCGGAGCGGGAGAATCAGATACGCAGTATTTT

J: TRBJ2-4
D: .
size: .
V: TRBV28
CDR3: CASSPGGLAGKDKNIQYF
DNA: TGTGCCAGCAGTCCAGGGGGCTTAGCGGGAAAGGACAAAAACATTCAGTACTTC

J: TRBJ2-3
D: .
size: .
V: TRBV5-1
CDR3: CASSWGTGLRTDTQYF
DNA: TGCGCCAGCAGCTGGGGGACGGGACTTCGCACAGATACGCAGTATTTT

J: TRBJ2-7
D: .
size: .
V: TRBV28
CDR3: CASSLGVGRGRSSYEQYF
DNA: TGTGCCAGCAGTTTAGGGGTGGGCAGGGGCCGGAGCTCCTACGAGCAGTACTTC

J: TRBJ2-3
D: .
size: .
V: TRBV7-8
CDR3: CASSRVRDLTDTQYF
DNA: TGTGCCAGCAGCCGCGTAAGGGACCTCACAGATACGCAGTATTTT

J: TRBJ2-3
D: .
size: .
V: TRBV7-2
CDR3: CASSQQGTDTQYF
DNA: TGTGCCAGCAGCCAGCAGGGGACAGATACGCAGTATTTT

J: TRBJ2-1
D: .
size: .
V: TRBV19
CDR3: CASSISAVGQHNEQFF
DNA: TGTGCCAGTAGTATTTCTGCTGTGGGGCAACATAATGAGCAGTTCTTC

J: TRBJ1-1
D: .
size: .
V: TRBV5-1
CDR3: CASSLDAPNTEAFF
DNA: TGCGCCAGCAGCTTGGATGCCCCGAACACTGAAGCTTTCTTT

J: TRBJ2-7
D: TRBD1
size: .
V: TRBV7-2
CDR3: CASSSRDSYEQYF
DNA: TGTGCCAGCAGCTCCCGGGACAGCTACGAGCAGTACTTC

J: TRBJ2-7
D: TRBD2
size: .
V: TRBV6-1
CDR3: CASSDGGSIDEQYF
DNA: TGTGCCAGCAGTGACGGGGGGAGCATCGACGAGCAGTACTTC

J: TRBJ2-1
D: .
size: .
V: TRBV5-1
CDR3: CASSGGREQFF
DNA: TGCGCCAGCAGCGGGGGGCGAGAGCAGTTCTTC

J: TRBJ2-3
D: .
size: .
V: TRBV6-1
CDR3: CGVGTLSTDTQYF
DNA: TGTGGAGTGGGGACACTAAGCACAGATACGCAGTATTTT

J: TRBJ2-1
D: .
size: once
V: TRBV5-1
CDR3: CASSLGPGSYNEQFF
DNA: TGCGCCAGCAGCTTGGGTCCGGGATCCTACAATGAGCAGTTCTTC

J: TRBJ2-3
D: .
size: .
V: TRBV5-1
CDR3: CASSFDSSTDTQYF
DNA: TGCGCCAGCAGCTTCGACAGCAGCACAGATACGCAGTATTTT

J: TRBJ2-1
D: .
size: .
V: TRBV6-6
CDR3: CASSLDSDYNEQFF
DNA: TGTGCCAGCAGCCTCGACAGCGATTACAATGAGCAGTTCTTC

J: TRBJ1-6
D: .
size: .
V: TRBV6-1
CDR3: CASRTRYNSPLHF
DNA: TGTGCCAGTCGGACAAGATATAATTCACCCCTCCACTTT

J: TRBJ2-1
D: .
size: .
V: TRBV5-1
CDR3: CASSLERGGNYNEQFF
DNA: TGCGCCAGCAGCTTGGAAAGAGGGGGGAACTACAATGAGCAGTTCTTC

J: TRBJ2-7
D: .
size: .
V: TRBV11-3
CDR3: CASSPRRGEQYF
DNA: TGTGCCAGCAGCCCACGACGTGGGGAGCAGTACTTC